This is a list of T cell receptor beta chains from one sample in a study of beta chain features in type 1 diabetes. Method: immunoSEQ multiplex PCR; TCRdb's copy keeps in-frame clones and lacks some. Seen here are 350,000 to 450,000 clones, approximately 12% observed once, and the top ten hold about 0.01%. Sample: naive CD4+ T cells from blood. These receptors were collected from a woman under 30 with type 1 diabetes. Each CDR3 is given with its conserved first and last residue. A D gene is named only where the DNA matches it firmly. The size field is filled for only some rows; it gives once, few, many or a size class.

CDR3 protein	CDR3 DNA	D gene	V gene	J gene	clone size
CASSGDISYEQYF	TGTGCCAGCAGTGGGGACATAAGCTACGAGCAGTACTTC	NA	TRBV25-1	TRBJ2-7	NA
CASSQGTGGGESSAFF	TGTGCCAGCAGCCAAGGGACTGGTGGGGGCGAATCTTCGGCTTTCTTT	NA	TRBV4-2	TRBJ1-1	few
CASSSEGAGTGELFF	TGTGCCAGCAGTTCCGAGGGGGCCGGGACTGGGGAGCTGTTTTTT	NA	TRBV6-5	TRBJ2-2	NA
CASSAGNTGELFF	TGTGCCAGCAGCGCAGGGAACACCGGGGAGCTGTTTTTT	NA	TRBV7-2	TRBJ2-2	few
CASSLDRDYYGYTF	TGCGCCAGCAGCTTGGATCGGGATTACTATGGCTACACCTTC	NA	TRBV5-1	TRBJ1-2	few
CASSLVGAAFSYEQYF	TGTGCCAGCAGCCTAGTTGGGGCGGCCTTCTCCTACGAGCAGTACTTC	NA	TRBV7-8	TRBJ2-7	few
CASSHGTGERDTQYF	TGTGCCAGCAGCCACGGGACAGGGGAAAGAGATACGCAGTATTTT	TRBD1	TRBV4-2	TRBJ2-3	NA
CASSPPSGETQYF	TGTGCCAGCTCACCACCTAGCGGTGAGACCCAGTACTTC	NA	TRBV18	TRBJ2-5	few
CAISGGLGEQYF	TGTGCCATCAGTGGGGGACTAGGGGAGCAGTACTTC	TRBD2	TRBV10-3	TRBJ2-7	NA
CASSFRGRTDTQYF	TGTGCCAGCAGCTTCAGGGGCCGCACAGATACGCAGTATTTT	NA	TRBV7-3	TRBJ2-3	few
CASSLPRGASTDTQYF	TGTGCCAGCAGCTTACCCAGGGGAGCGAGCACAGATACGCAGTATTTT	NA	TRBV7-2	TRBJ2-3	NA
CASSWNRLAGGRSYNEQFF	TGTGCCAGCAGCTGGAACCGACTAGCGGGGGGCCGATCCTACAATGAGCAGTTCTTC	TRBD2	TRBV7-6	TRBJ2-1	few
CASSFGDRVNTEAFF	TGTGCCAGCAGCTTTGGGGACAGGGTGAACACTGAAGCTTTCTTT	TRBD1	TRBV7-9	TRBJ1-1	NA
CASSLGLAGYQETQYF	TGTGCCAGCAGCTTAGGGCTAGCGGGGTACCAAGAGACCCAGTACTTC	TRBD2	TRBV7-6	TRBJ2-5	few
CAIRDAGGTGELFF	TGTGCCATCAGGGACGCTGGGGGGACCGGGGAGCTGTTTTTT	NA	TRBV10-3	TRBJ2-2	few
CASSLSTDTQYF	TGTGCCAGCAGCCTAAGCACAGATACGCAGTATTTT	NA	TRBV7-2	TRBJ2-3	NA
CASSRPGLINEQFF	TGCGCCAGCAGCCGTCCGGGACTAATCAATGAGCAGTTCTTC	TRBD2	TRBV5-1	TRBJ2-1	few
CASSLRQSLGEKLFF	TGTGCCAGCAGCTTGAGACAGTCGTTAGGTGAAAAACTGTTTTTT	NA	TRBV5-6	TRBJ1-4	few
CASSQERIADTSYEQYF	TGCGCCAGCAGCCAAGAAAGGATAGCGGATACCTCCTACGAGCAGTACTTC	NA	TRBV4-1	TRBJ2-7	few
CASSLAGASYNEQFF	TGTGCCAGCAGCTTAGCGGGAGCGTCCTACAATGAGCAGTTCTTC	NA	TRBV11-2	TRBJ2-1	few